These 13 T cell receptor beta chains came from one sample sequenced in a study of Graves' ophthalmopathy and Graves' hyperthyroidism. Researchers took RNA transcripts and amplified TCR beta CDR3 regions from them. After a first-round RT-PCR with HTBI primers, a second-round multiplex PCR was run. Each CDR3 protein gets one entry after TCRdb re-called the multiplex PCR reads with MiXCR. Of some 370,000 distinct CDR3 sequences in the sample, about a sixth were seen once. What was sequenced was peripheral blood. The receptors stem from an adult woman with stable Graves' hyperthyroidism.

This clonotype showed up many times. The V and J genes are TRBV12-3 or TRBV12-4 and TRBJ1-1; TRBD1 aligns across 11 bases. V lost 7 bases, J lost 3 bases, and 7 bases stayed unmatched. The CDR3 runs 15 residues. The CDR3 sequence is CASTAGQGADTEAFF. The DNA for the CDR3 is TGTGCCAGCACCGCAGGACAGGGGGCTGACACTGAAGCTTTCTTT.

In regard to this clonotype: At one end the junction does not follow the germline gene, possibly because of a read error. The rearrangement joins TRBV9 to TRBJ2-6, with TRBD1 identical over 7 bases. Germline CDR1 and CDR2: SGDLS and YYNGEE. The CDR3 sequence is 19 residues long. CDR3 residues: CASRRTFRDSGTGASVLTF. The CDR3 region has the DNA TGTGCCAGCCGCAGAACCTTCCGGGACAGTGGAACTGGGGCCAGCGTCCTGACTTTC.

This clonotype was seen a handful of times. The V gene is TRBV5-1, the J gene TRBJ2-3; a weak D match, TRBD2 (5 bases). With 0 bases removed from V and 0 bases from J, the gap between germline ends came to 11 bases. In germline, CDR1 is SGHRS, CDR2 YFSETQ. CDR3 length: 16 residues. The CDR3 is CASSLEGRTSTDTQYF. The DNA of the CDR3 is TGCGCCAGCAGCTTGGAGGGCAGGACTAGCACAGATACGCAGTATTTT. Combining the CDR3 with reference TRBV5-1 and TRBJ2-3 gives the whole variable domain KAGVTQTPRYLIKTRGQQVTLSCSPISGHRSVSWYQQTPGQGLQFLFEYFSETQRNKGNFPGRFSGRQFSNSRSEMNVSTLELGDSALYLCASSLEGRTSTDTQYFGPGTRLTVL.

This clonotype was found many times. Since the CDR3 does not end with the conserved phenylalanine or tryptophan, this likely comes from a read error. The J gene is TRBJ2-7, the V gene TRBV19; TRBD1 aligns across 8 bases. V lost 2 bases, J lost 2 bases, and 2 bases stayed unmatched. The CDR3 has 14 residues. The germline V gene has CDR1 LNHDA and CDR2 SQIVND (reference sequence). The CDR3 nucleotides read TGTGCCAGTAGTATAAGGACAGGGACCTACGAGCAGTACTCC. This translates into CASSIRTGTYEQYS.

This clonotype was observed at least ten times. The chain links TRBV29-1 to TRBJ1-3; TRBD1 is a possible D gene (6 bases). The CDR3 has 14 amino acids. V lost 2 bases to trimming and J lost 0 bases, with 8 bases between them. Germline CDR1 is SQVTM and CDR2 is ANQGSEA. The CDR3 spells CSVETGSSGNTIYF. CDR3 coding DNA: TGCAGCGTTGAAACAGGGTCCTCTGGAAACACCATATATTTT.

Many counts were recorded for this clonotype. The chain carries TRBV19 and TRBJ2-5, with a weak D call TRBD1 (5 bases). The V end was cut by 3 bases, the J end by 4 bases, with 9 bases between. Germline V gives CDR1 LNHDA, CDR2 SQIVND (reference sequence). CDR3 size: 13 residues. The CDR3 reads CASSIGRAETQYF. The CDR3 nucleotides read TGTGCCAGTAGTATCGGCAGGGCAGAGACCCAGTACTTC. The full variable domain, rest sourced from reference TRBV19 and TRBJ2-5, is DGGITQSPKYLFRKEGQNVTLSCEQNLNHDAMYWYRQDPGQGLRLIYYSQIVNDFQKGDIAEGYSVSREKKESFPLTVTSAQKNPTAFYLCASSIGRAETQYFGPGTRLLVL.

Concerning this clonotype: As the CDR3 is not closed by the conserved phenylalanine or tryptophan, this likely results from a read error. V usage is TRBV5-4 and J usage is TRBJ1-2, with D possibly being TRBD1 (5 bases). Trimming left V 4 bases short and J 6 bases short, with 13 bases between. This CDR3 region has 13 residues. CDR1 and CDR2 (germline): SGHNT, YYREEE (reference sequence). The CDR3 DNA sequence: TGTGCCAGCAGCCCCGGGGCATTCGATGGCTACACCTAC. It specifies CASSPGAFDGYTY.

This clonotype appeared many times. The chain links TRBV27 to TRBJ1-2, with D tentatively TRBD1 (5 bases). V shed 0 bases and J shed 0 bases, with 8 bases lying between them. The CDR3 is 15 amino acids. Germline CDR1 and CDR2: MNHEY and SMNVEV (reference sequence). The CDR3 sequence is CASSLSGGANYGYTF. DNA for the CDR3: TGTGCCAGCAGTTTATCCGGGGGAGCTAACTATGGCTACACCTTC.

This clonotype was seen many times. The chain combines TRBV28 with TRBJ2-4; D unclear. CDR1 and CDR2 (germline): MDHEN, SYDVKM. This CDR3 has 15 amino acids. Trimming removed 4 bases at V and 0 bases at J, with 10 bases between. This CDR3 reads CASSSIEPAKNIQYF. CDR3 coding DNA: TGTGCCAGCAGTTCCATAGAACCAGCCAAAAACATTCAGTACTTC.

This clonotype was seen only a few times. The V and J genes are TRBV3-1 and TRBJ2-2, with 7 bases matching TRBD1. The ends lost 1 base at V and 0 bases at J; junction bases unmatched: 11. Germline V gene sequence: CDR1 LGHDT, CDR2 YNNKEL (reference sequence). There are 19 residues in the CDR3. The CDR3: CASSQGSWTGASNTGELFF. The CDR3 nucleotides are TGTGCCAGCAGCCAAGGCTCATGGACAGGCGCCTCGAACACCGGGGAGCTGTTTTTT.

The chain recombines TRBV5-1 with TRBJ1-2; 9 bases are a match to TRBD1. The CDR3 consists of 15 residues. Looked up from germline, CDR1 is SGHRS and CDR2 is YFSETQ. The V gene end was trimmed by 4 bases and the J gene end by 4 bases; junction bases not matched to a gene: 8. Here the CDR3 reads CASSRRTGDSYGYTF. CDR3 bases: TGCGCCAGCAGCCGAAGGACAGGGGACAGCTATGGCTACACCTTC.

There are many counts of this clonotype. The chain carries TRBV6-2 or TRBV6-3 and TRBJ2-7; TRBD1 aligns across 7 bases. This CDR3 spans 12 amino acids. Germline V gives CDR1 MNHEY, CDR2 SVGEGT. V gave up 6 bases and J gave up 3 bases; unmatched junction bases: 2. CDR3 sequence: CASSGQVYEQYF. CDR3 nucleotide sequence: TGTGCCAGCAGCGGACAGGTCTACGAGCAGTACTTC.

The chain combines TRBV12-3 or TRBV12-4 with TRBJ1-1; tentatively, D is TRBD1 (5 bases). The length of the CDR3 is 15 residues. Trimming shortened V by 3 bases and J by 0 bases, and 11 bases separated the two germline ends. The CDR3 spells CASSFIRGMNTEAFF. The CDR3 nucleotides read TGTGCCAGCAGTTTTATTCGGGGGATGAACACTGAAGCTTTCTTT.